These 2 T cell receptor beta chains came from one sample sequenced in a study of blood T cell repertoires in COVID-19. The assay was immunoSEQ multiplex PCR, and TCRdb's table has in-frame clones only and misses some. The sample consists of about 110,000 clones, 84% of them appearing once. Sample: peripheral blood. The source is an older woman with acute or convalescent COVID-19.

V is TRBV7-3 and J is TRBJ2-2; D perhaps matches TRBD1 (5 bases). V was shortened by 2 bases and J by 6 bases, with 10 bases between the two germline ends. This CDR3 is 14 amino acids long. Germline V gene lookup returns CDR1 SGHTA and CDR2 FQGTGA. The CDR3 DNA follows: TGTGCCAGCAGCTTAGTGGACATATCCGGGGAGCTGTTTTTT. Translation gives CASSLVDISGELFF.

The chain links TRBV9 to TRBJ2-5, with 9 positions matching TRBD1. V shed 4 bases, J shed 5 bases, and the junction held 9 bases outside the gene matches. The CDR3 consists of 15 residues. From germline, CDR1 is SGDLS and CDR2 YYNGEE. Here the CDR3 reads CASSLRTGAGETQYF. The CDR3 coding sequence is TGTGCCAGCAGCCTTCGGACAGGGGCGGGGGAGACCCAGTACTTC.